A single sample is the source of the 3 T cell receptor beta chains below, sequenced in a study of early T cells in non-severe SARS-CoV-2 infection. TCRdb reprocessed the 5' RACE reads via MiXCR and lists one record per CDR3 protein. This sample has tens of thousands of distinct CDR3 sequences, with less than 6% found just once. The starting material was whole blood, obtained at baseline. The source of these receptors is an adult who was a healthcare worker with PCR-confirmed SARS-CoV-2 infection or an uninfected control (not recorded which).

V usage is TRBV14 and J usage is TRBJ2-1; tentative D call: TRBD2 (5 bases). Germline V lookup: CDR1 SGHDN, CDR2 FVKESK. V was trimmed by 3 bases and J by 7 bases, leaving 10 bases between them. The CDR3 runs to 13 residues. CDR3 in amino acids: CASSHWTLNEQFF. The CDR3 region has the DNA TGTGCCAGCAGCCATTGGACTCTAAATGAGCAGTTCTTC. The complete variable domain, with remaining parts taken from reference TRBV14 and TRBJ2-1, reads EAGVTQFPSHSVIEKGQTVTLRCDPISGHDNLYWYRRVMGKEIKFLLHFVKESKQDESGMPNNRFLAERTGGTYSTLKVQPAELEDSGVYFCASSHWTLNEQFFGPGTRLTVL.

This chain joins TRBV5-4 and TRBJ2-5; D is unresolved. Per the germline V gene, CDR1 is SGHNT and CDR2 is YYREEE (reference sequence). The CDR3 contains 13 residues. The germline V and J ends were trimmed by 0 bases and 5 bases, with 8 bases remaining between them. CDR3 nucleotide sequence: TGTGCCAGCAGCTTGGTGCCCGGGGAGACCCAGTACTTC. It translates to CASSLVPGETQYF.

In this sample, this clonotype turned up many times. The chain employs TRBV7-2 and TRBJ2-5, with 8 bases matching TRBD1. The V gene end was trimmed by 11 bases and the J gene end by 2 bases; junction bases not matched to a gene: 7. The CDR3 is made up of 13 amino acids. Germline CDR1 SGHTA, CDR2 FQGNSA. CDR3 sequence (DNA): TGTGCCTCAGGGGGCTTAAGACAAGAGACCCAGTACTTC. This gives the protein CASGGLRQETQYF.